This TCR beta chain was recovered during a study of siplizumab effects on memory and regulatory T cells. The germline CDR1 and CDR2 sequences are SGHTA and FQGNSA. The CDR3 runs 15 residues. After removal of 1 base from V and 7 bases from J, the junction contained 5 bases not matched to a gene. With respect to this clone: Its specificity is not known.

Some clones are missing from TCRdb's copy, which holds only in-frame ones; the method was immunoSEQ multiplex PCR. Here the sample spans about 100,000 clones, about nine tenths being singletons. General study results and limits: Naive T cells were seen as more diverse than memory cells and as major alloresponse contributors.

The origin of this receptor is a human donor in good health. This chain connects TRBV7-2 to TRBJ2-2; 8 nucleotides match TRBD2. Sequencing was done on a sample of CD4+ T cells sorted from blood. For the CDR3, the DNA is TGTGCCAGCAGCTTAGTCTTCAGCGGGGGCGGGGAGCTGTTTTTT. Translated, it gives CASSLVFSGGGELFF.